The clone carrying this T cell receptor beta chain was counted a few times. TCRalpha and TCRbeta libraries used 5'RACE with constant-segment primers and UMIs. TCRdb redid the calling of the 5' RACE reads with MiXCR, one entry per CDR3 protein. The sample carries roughly 600,000 distinct CDR3 sequences, more than 15% recorded once. The CDR3 loop spans 15 amino acids. The ends were cut back, 7 bases at V and 9 bases at J, with 22 bases in the middle. This sample stems from a study of T-cell memory formation after mild COVID-19. V usage is TRBV12-3 or TRBV12-4 and J usage is TRBJ2-1; weak D call: TRBD1 (5 bases). The specimen sequenced was PBMCs or a T cell subset sorted from them (not recorded which). This TCR derives from an adult woman who had mild COVID-19 (a few samples of this study predate the infection). Cell type and time point are not known. CDR3 residues: CASTPDRNPAFEQFF. Here the CDR3 DNA reads TGTGCCAGCACCCCCGACAGAAACCCCGCGTTTGAGCAGTTCTTC.